Below are 28 T cell receptor beta chains sequenced from a single sample in a study of blood T cell repertoires in COVID-19. The protocol was immunoSEQ multiplex PCR, while the TCRdb copy is restricted to in-frame clones and leaves out a portion. The table shows around 100,000 clones, with 85% to 90% occurring only once. Specimen: peripheral blood. These receptors all stem from a woman older than 75 with acute or convalescent COVID-19.

This chain joins TRBV7-9 and TRBJ2-5; 10 nucleotides match TRBD1. J gave up 4 bases and V 1 base, and 12 bases lay outside the gene matches. This CDR3 has 18 residues. Germline lookup yields CDR1 SEHNR and CDR2 FQNEAQ (reference sequence). CDR3 sequence: CASSLGSRGTGEGETQYF. In nucleotides, the CDR3 is TGTGCCAGCAGCTTAGGGAGTCGGGGGACAGGGGAAGGAGAGACCCAGTACTTC.

This clone showed up just a few times. V gene TRBV7-9 combines with J gene TRBJ2-2, with D hard to call. V was shortened by 4 bases and J by 0 bases, with 6 bases between the two germline ends. This CDR3 has 14 amino acids. In germline, CDR1 is SEHNR, CDR2 FQNEAQ (reference sequence). CDR3 nucleotide sequence: TGTGCCAGCAGCTATCAGTCGAACACCGGGGAGCTGTTTTTT. Translation gives CASSYQSNTGELFF.

The chain carries TRBV19 and TRBJ2-5; 14 bases match TRBD2. Germline assignment: CDR1 LNHDA and CDR2 SQIVND (reference sequence). J lost 4 bases, V lost 1 base, and 2 bases had no gene match. There are 16 residues in the CDR3. The CDR3 DNA sequence: TGTGCCAGTAGTATAGTTGGGACTAGCGGGGGAGAGACCCAGTACTTC. The encoded protein is CASSIVGTSGGETQYF.

V gene TRBV18 combines with J gene TRBJ1-5; possible D gene TRBD1, 5 bases. The CDR3 loop spans 15 amino acids. Trimming left V 2 bases short and J 7 bases short, with 15 bases between. Germline lookup yields CDR1 KGHSH and CDR2 LQKENI. The CDR3 DNA is TGTGCCAGCTCACCAAGGGGAGTGGGAGGACAGCCCCAGCATTTT. Residues: CASSPRGVGGQPQHF.

The V gene is TRBV12-3 or TRBV12-4, the J gene TRBJ1-6; D is uncertain. Trimming shortened V by 7 bases and J by 4 bases, and 8 bases separated the two germline ends. CDR3 length: 13 residues. CDR3 in DNA: TGTGCCAGCACTGTCCGGTATAATTCACCCCTCCACTTT. This sequence encodes CASTVRYNSPLHF.

This chain connects TRBV30 to TRBJ1-4; 10 bases are shared with TRBD1. The CDR3 length is 14 residues. Unmatched junction bases numbered 9, after V lost 4 bases and J lost 10 bases. The germline V gene has CDR1 GTSNPN and CDR2 SVGIG (reference sequence). CDR3 nucleotides: TGTGCCTGGAACCTCGGGACAGGGGAGAGAAAACTGTTTTTT. Translation gives CAWNLGTGERKLFF.

This clone was observed a handful of times. The chain carries TRBV5-1 and TRBJ1-6; possible D gene TRBD1, 5 bases. The V end was cut by 4 bases, the J end by 7 bases, with 15 bases between. Per the germline V gene, CDR1 is SGHRS and CDR2 is YFSETQ. The CDR3 extends over 15 amino acids. CDR3 region: CASSPDGARNSPLHF. The CDR3 coding sequence is TGCGCCAGCAGCCCTGATGGGGCGAGGAATTCACCCCTCCACTTT. The variable domain in full, with the rest retrieved from reference TRBV5-1 and TRBJ1-6, is KAGVTQTPRYLIKTRGQQVTLSCSPISGHRSVSWYQQTPGQGLQFLFEYFSETQRNKGNFPGRFSGRQFSNSRSEMNVSTLELGDSALYLCASSPDGARNSPLHFGNGTRLTVT.

This chain joins TRBV19 and TRBJ2-5; 7 nucleotides line up with TRBD2. Germline trimming cut 9 bases from V and 4 bases from J; bases unmatched to any gene: 5. Germline CDR1 is LNHDA and CDR2 is SQIVND (reference sequence). This CDR3 has 12 residues. Here the CDR3 reads CASGIAGETQYF. As DNA, the CDR3 is TGTGCCAGCGGCATAGCGGGAGAGACCCAGTACTTC. Filled out from reference TRBV19 and TRBJ2-5, the complete variable domain reads DGGITQSPKYLFRKEGQNVTLSCEQNLNHDAMYWYRQDPGQGLRLIYYSQIVNDFQKGDIAEGYSVSREKKESFPLTVTSAQKNPTAFYLCASGIAGETQYFGPGTRLLVL.

The V call is TRBV19, the J call TRBJ1-2; 7 nucleotides match TRBD1. CDR3 size: 13 residues. V lost 3 bases to trimming and J lost 5 bases; unmatched junction nucleotides: 3. From germline, CDR1 is LNHDA and CDR2 SQIVND (reference sequence). The CDR3 nucleotides read TGTGCCAGTAGTATCGAGGGGGCATATGGCTACACCTTC. This codes for CASSIEGAYGYTF.

The table lists this clone with a count of one. The rearrangement uses TRBV2 and TRBJ1-2; D is undetermined. V gave up 6 bases and J gave up 4 bases, with 3 bases separating them. Germline lookup yields CDR1 SNHLY and CDR2 FYNNEI. The CDR3 has 10 residues. The chain's CDR3 is CASRSYGYTF. Written as DNA, the CDR3 is TGTGCCAGCAGGAGCTATGGCTACACCTTC.

The gene calls are TRBV2 and TRBJ2-2; no firm D call. The CDR3 has 16 amino acids. V was trimmed by 2 bases and J by 0 bases, leaving 10 bases between them. The germline gives CDR1 SNHLY, CDR2 FYNNEI. The CDR3 DNA follows: TGTGCCAGCAGTGAAAGCCAATTCGCGAACACCGGGGAGCTGTTTTTT. This encodes CASSESQFANTGELFF.

The V and J genes are TRBV30 and TRBJ1-2, with 7 bases identical to TRBD1. J lost 8 bases, V lost 2 bases, and 5 bases had no gene match. The CDR3 consists of 12 residues. The V gene's germline CDR1 is GTSNPN and CDR2 SVGIG (reference sequence). The CDR3 loop reads CAWSPGTAGYTF. For the CDR3, the DNA is TGTGCCTGGAGTCCCGGGACAGCGGGCTACACCTTC. Drawing the rest from reference TRBV30 and TRBJ1-2, the complete variable domain is SQTIHQWPATLVQPVGSPLSLECTVEGTSNPNLYWYRQAAGRGLQLLFYSVGIGQISSEVPQNLSASRPQDRQFILSSKKLLLSDSGFYLCAWSPGTAGYTFGSGTRLTVV.

The genes are TRBV7-2 and TRBJ1-1; D gene ambiguous. Trimming removed 5 bases from V and 3 bases from J, with 13 bases in between. Germline assignment: CDR1 SGHTA and CDR2 FQGNSA. The CDR3 is 14 amino acids. Here the CDR3 reads CASSPQFFDTEAFF. Written as DNA, the CDR3 is TGTGCCAGCAGCCCCCAGTTTTTTGACACTGAAGCTTTCTTT. Full variable domain (remainder filled in from reference TRBV7-2 and TRBJ1-1): GAGVSQSPSNKVTEKGKDVELRCDPISGHTALYWYRQSLGQGLEFLIYFQGNSAPDKSGLPSDRFSAERTGGSVSTLTIQRTQQEDSAVYLCASSPQFFDTEAFFGQGTRLTVV.

This chain joins TRBV19 and TRBJ1-6; D unclear. This CDR3 region has 15 residues. V lost 6 bases and J lost 9, with 18 bases in between. Looked up from germline, CDR1 is LNHDA and CDR2 is SQIVND (reference sequence). The DNA for the CDR3 is TGTGCCAGTAGGGATCGAACTATAATTATTTCACCCCTCCACTTT. Translation gives CASRDRTIIISPLHF.

The chain recombines TRBV3-1 (or the pseudogene TRBV3-2) with TRBJ2-7; the D gene is possibly TRBD2 (5 bases). V was shortened by 4 bases and J by 7 bases, with 20 bases between the two germline ends. The CDR3 spans 15 residues. CDR1 and CDR2 from the germline V gene are LGHDT and YNNKEL (reference sequence). In DNA, the CDR3 is TGTGCCAGCAGCCCCCCGGGAAGGGCCCCCTTTGAGCAGTACTTC. It encodes CASSPPGRAPFEQYF.

The DNA for the CDR3 is TGTGCCAGCAGTTCTCTCGGGCTCTATCGTAGCGGAACTAATGAAAAACTGTTTTTT. As protein: CASSSLGLYRSGTNEKLFF. This chain connects TRBV27 to TRBJ1-4; no definite D call. The CDR3 spans 19 residues. The V end was cut by 4 bases, the J end by 1 base, with 22 bases between. Per germline, CDR1 MNHEY and CDR2 SMNVEV (reference sequence).

This clone was seen just once. The CDR3 DNA reads as TGTGCCAGCCAAACGACAGGGGGATTCTACGAGCAGTACTTC. It codes for CASQTTGGFYEQYF. The rearrangement joins TRBV6-5 to TRBJ2-7; TRBD1 aligns across 9 bases. J gave up 3 bases and V 8 bases, and 8 bases lay outside the gene matches. Germline CDR1 MNHEY, CDR2 SVGAGI. The CDR3 length is 14 residues.

The chain combines TRBV14 with TRBJ2-1; TRBD2 agrees at 12 bases. V trimming: 1 base; J trimming: 6 bases; junction bases outside the gene matches: 10. CDR3 length equals 18 residues. CDR1 and CDR2 (germline): SGHDN, FVKESK. For the CDR3, the DNA is TGTGCCAGCAGCCAAGCCCCGGGACTAGCGGGTGGAACCAATGAGCAGTTCTTC. Protein sequence: CASSQAPGLAGGTNEQFF.

The CDR3 spells CASRQGVRGTQYF. The CDR3 DNA is TGTGCCAGCAGACAGGGGGTCCGCGGGACCCAGTACTTC. The chain carries TRBV12-3 or TRBV12-4 and TRBJ2-5; 8 bases match TRBD1. Unmatched junction bases numbered 7, after V lost 6 bases and J lost 7 bases. The CDR3 consists of 13 residues.

This clone has only a few counts. For the CDR3, the DNA is TGTGCCAGCGAAAGCGGGGGGTACAATGAGCAGTTCTTC. It yields the protein CASESGGYNEQFF. The chain couples TRBV2 to TRBJ2-1; 9 bases match TRBD2. The junction had 3 bases not matched to a gene; V was cut back by 8 bases and J by 4 bases. CDR1 is SNHLY and CDR2 is FYNNEI in the germline V gene. The CDR3 has 13 amino acids. Supplemented by reference TRBV2 and TRBJ2-1, the full variable domain reads EPEVTQTPSHQVTQMGQEVILRCVPISNHLYFYWYRQILGQKVEFLVSFYNNEISEKSEIFDDQFSVERPDGSNFTLKIRSTKLEDSAMYFCASESGGYNEQFFGPGTRLTVL.

V is TRBV10-3 and J is TRBJ1-2, with D possibly being TRBD1 (5 bases). Trimming stripped 8 bases from V and 6 bases from J, with 7 bases between. The length of the CDR3 is 10 residues. Germline loops: CDR1 ENHRY, CDR2 SYGVKD. CDR3 residues: CAIWGNGYTF. The DNA for the CDR3 is TGTGCCATCTGGGGCAATGGCTACACCTTC.

V and J are TRBV4-3 and TRBJ2-7; TRBD2 agrees at 10 bases. The germline gives CDR1 LGHNA, CDR2 YSLEER. V gave up 5 bases and J gave up 5 bases; unmatched junction bases: 12. CDR3 size: 16 residues. In DNA form, the CDR3 reads TGCGCCAGCAGCACAGAAGTAGCGGGGGGTTGGAACGAGCAGTACTTC. Translated, it gives CASSTEVAGGWNEQYF.

This chain connects TRBV5-1 to TRBJ2-2; TRBD1 matches 9 bases. With 3 bases clipped from V and 7 bases from J, the junction kept 4 bases outside the gene matches. The germline V gene encodes CDR1 SGHRS and CDR2 YFSETQ. The CDR3 runs 14 residues. The CDR3: CASSSGTGIGELFF. CDR3 bases: TGCGCCAGCAGCTCCGGGACAGGGATCGGGGAGCTGTTTTTT.

CDR3 sequence reads: CASSETGTGPFSPLHF. DNA for the CDR3: TGTGCCAGCAGCGAAACCGGGACAGGGCCCTTTTCACCCCTCCACTTT. This chain joins TRBV6-1 and TRBJ1-6; TRBD1 matches at 9 bases. Per the germline V gene, CDR1 is MNHNS and CDR2 is SASEGT. J lost 9 bases, V lost 6 bases, and 12 bases had no gene match. The CDR3 loop spans 16 amino acids.

The rearrangement uses TRBV14 and TRBJ1-3; unclear D gene. Trimming took 1 base from V and 4 from J, leaving 8 bases between them. The germline CDR1 and CDR2 sequences are SGHDN and FVKESK. The CDR3 totals 14 residues. CDR3 residues: CASSQGGYGNTIYF. DNA of the CDR3: TGTGCCAGCAGCCAAGGAGGGTACGGAAACACCATATATTTT.

This clone was detected only once. J is TRBJ1-6 and V is TRBV4-3; TRBD1 agrees at 7 bases. Germline V gene sequence: CDR1 LGHNA, CDR2 YSLEER. The CDR3 extends over 16 amino acids. Germline trimming cut 1 base from V and 3 bases from J; bases unmatched to any gene: 3. DNA of the CDR3: TGCGCCAGCAGCCAAGCGCAGGGGGTCTATAATTCACCCCTCCACTTT. Residues: CASSQAQGVYNSPLHF.

The chain couples TRBV19 to TRBJ2-7; 7 bases are a match to TRBD1. The ends lost 4 bases at V and 5 bases at J; junction bases unmatched: 8. The V gene's germline CDR1 is LNHDA and CDR2 SQIVND (reference sequence). The CDR3 has 14 residues. This chain's CDR3 is CASSTTRDSNEQYF. CDR3 coding DNA: TGTGCCAGTAGTACGACGAGGGACAGTAACGAGCAGTACTTC.

The J gene is TRBJ2-6, the V gene TRBV5-6; D may be TRBD1 (6 bases). Germline-derived CDR1 and CDR2 are SGHDT and YYEEEE. The CDR3 loop spans 17 amino acids. V lost 4 bases and J 2 bases, leaving 16 bases between the germline ends. The DNA of the CDR3 is TGTGCCAGCAGCGGGGGCCTCAGTTGGGCTGGGGCCAACGTCCTGACTTTC. This codes for CASSGGLSWAGANVLTF.